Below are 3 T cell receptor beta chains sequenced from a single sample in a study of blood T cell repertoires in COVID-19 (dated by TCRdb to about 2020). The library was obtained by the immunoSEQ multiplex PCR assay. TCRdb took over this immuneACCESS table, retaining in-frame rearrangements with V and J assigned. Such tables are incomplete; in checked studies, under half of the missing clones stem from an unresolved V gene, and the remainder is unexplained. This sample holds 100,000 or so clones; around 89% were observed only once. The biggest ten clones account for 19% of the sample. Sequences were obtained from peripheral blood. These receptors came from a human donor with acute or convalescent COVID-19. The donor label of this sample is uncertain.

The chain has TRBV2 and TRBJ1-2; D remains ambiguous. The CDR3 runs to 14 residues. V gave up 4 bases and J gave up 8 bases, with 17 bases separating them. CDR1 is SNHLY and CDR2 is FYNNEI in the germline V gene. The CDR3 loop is CASSVRPTAGGYTF. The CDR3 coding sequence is TGTGCCAGCAGTGTCAGGCCCACCGCTGGGGGCTACACCTTC.

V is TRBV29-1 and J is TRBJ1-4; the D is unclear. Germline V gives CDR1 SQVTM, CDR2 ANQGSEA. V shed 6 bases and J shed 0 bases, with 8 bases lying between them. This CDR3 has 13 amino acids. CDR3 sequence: CSVLTTTNEKLFF. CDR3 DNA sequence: TGCAGCGTGCTGACAACAACTAATGAAAAACTGTTTTTT. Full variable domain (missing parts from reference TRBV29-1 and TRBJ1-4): SAVISQKPSRDICQRGTSLTIQCQVDSQVTMMFWYRQQPGQSLTLIATANQGSEATYESGFVIDKFPISRPNLTFSTLTVSNMSPEDSSIYLCSVLTTTNEKLFFGSGTQLSVL.

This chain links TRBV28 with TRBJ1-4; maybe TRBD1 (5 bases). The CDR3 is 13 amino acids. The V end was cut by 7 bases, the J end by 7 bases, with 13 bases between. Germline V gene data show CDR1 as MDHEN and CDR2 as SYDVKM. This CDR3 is CASMRGLGEKLFF. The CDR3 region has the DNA TGTGCCAGCATGCGGGGCTTGGGTGAAAAACTGTTTTTT.